These T cell receptor beta chains were read from a single sample in a study of T cells in Graves' hyperthyroidism and ophthalmopathy. One entry per CDR3 protein results from TCRdb running MiXCR on the multiplex PCR reads. Of about 540,000 distinct CDR3 sequences detected, about 45% appear once; the ten largest clones hold approximately 7.5%. The sequenced sample consisted of peripheral blood or thyroid tissue (not recorded which). The receptors stem from a woman younger than 30 with Graves' hyperthyroidism. The CDR3 runs from the conserved cysteine through the conserved F or W. A D gene is named only where the DNA matches it firmly. A row's size may be missing; if present it is once, few, many or a size class.

clone size: few; D gene: TRBD2; V gene: TRBV6-1; J gene: TRBJ2-5; CDR3 DNA: TGTGCCAGCAGTCCGCGCCTAACTAGCGGGAAAGAGACCCAGTACTTC; CDR3 protein: CASSPRLTSGKETQYF
clone size: many; D gene: TRBD1; V gene: TRBV7-9; J gene: TRBJ1-1; CDR3 DNA: TGTGCCAGCAGCTTAGAGGGACAGGCCAACACTGAAGCTTTCTTT; CDR3 protein: CASSLEGQANTEAFF
clone size: .; D gene: .; V gene: TRBV25-1; J gene: TRBJ1-2; CDR3 DNA: TGTGCCAGCAGCGACTCTGACGGCCCCTATGGCTACACCTTC; CDR3 protein: CASSDSDGPYGYTF
clone size: .; D gene: .; V gene: TRBV2; J gene: TRBJ2-6; CDR3 DNA: TGTGCCAGCCGGACAGAACCCTCTGGGGCCAACGTCCTGACTTTC; CDR3 protein: CASRTEPSGANVLTF
clone size: many; D gene: .; V gene: TRBV2; J gene: TRBJ1-5; CDR3 DNA: TGTGCCATTTCCCCCCACCCCCCAGGACCCAATCAGCCCCAGCATTTT; CDR3 protein: CAISPHPPGPNQPQHF
clone size: many; D gene: .; V gene: TRBV7-8; J gene: TRBJ1-3; CDR3 DNA: TGTGCCAGCAGCTTCGAGAGGGGAGACACCATATATTTT; CDR3 protein: CASSFERGDTIYF
clone size: .; D gene: TRBD2; V gene: TRBV25-1; J gene: TRBJ2-7; CDR3 DNA: TGTGCCAGCTTAGTGACTAGCCCCTCTCCTAACGAGCAGTACTTC; CDR3 protein: CASLVTSPSPNEQYF
clone size: .; D gene: TRBD2; V gene: TRBV7-2; J gene: TRBJ2-5; CDR3 DNA: TGTGCCACTACTAGCGGGAGGGGGCAAGAGACCCAGTACTTC; CDR3 protein: CATTSGRGQETQYF
clone size: .; D gene: .; V gene: TRBV5-4; J gene: TRBJ2-7; CDR3 DNA: TGTGCCAGCAGCTTGGAAGGGTATTCCAATGAGCAGTACTTC; CDR3 protein: CASSLEGYSNEQYF
clone size: .; D gene: TRBD1; V gene: TRBV14; J gene: TRBJ2-7; CDR3 DNA: TGTGCCAGCAGCCATGGCAGGGGGCCCTACGAGCAGTACTTC; CDR3 protein: CASSHGRGPYEQYF
clone size: .; D gene: .; V gene: TRBV4-1; J gene: TRBJ2-7; CDR3 DNA: TGCGCCAGCAGCCAAGATGTTAGCGGCAACTCCTACGAGCAGTACTTC; CDR3 protein: CASSQDVSGNSYEQYF
clone size: .; D gene: .; V gene: TRBV29-1; J gene: TRBJ1-2; CDR3 DNA: TGCAGTTATGGGGGGGGCGACATAGACTATGGCTACACCTTC; CDR3 protein: CSYGGGDIDYGYTF
clone size: many; D gene: .; V gene: TRBV6-2/TRBV6-3; J gene: TRBJ2-5; CDR3 DNA: TGTGCCAGCAGTTACTTGCTCCAAGAGACCCAGTACTTC; CDR3 protein: CASSYLLQETQYF
clone size: .; D gene: TRBD2; V gene: TRBV29-1; J gene: TRBJ2-5; CDR3 DNA: TGCAGCGTTGAAGATCGGGAGGGGGAGACTGGGGAGACCCAGTACTTC; CDR3 protein: CSVEDREGETGETQYF
clone size: .; D gene: TRBD2; V gene: TRBV9; J gene: TRBJ2-5; CDR3 DNA: TGTGCCAGCAGCGAAAAGGGACTAGCGGGAGGGCCTTTTGAGACCCAGTACTTC; CDR3 protein: CASSEKGLAGGPFETQYF
clone size: once; D gene: TRBD1; V gene: TRBV20-1; J gene: TRBJ2-5; CDR3 DNA: TGCAGTGCCCTAACCCAGGGGGCGTTGGAGACCCAGTACTTC; CDR3 protein: CSALTQGALETQYF
clone size: .; D gene: TRBD2; V gene: TRBV10-2; J gene: TRBJ2-1; CDR3 DNA: TGCGCCAGCAGTGGACTAGCGGATGGAGGGAACAATGAGCAGTTCTTC; CDR3 protein: CASSGLADGGNNEQFF
clone size: many; D gene: .; V gene: TRBV20-1; J gene: TRBJ1-1; CDR3 DNA: TGCAGTGCTCGACGTTTGGGCAGCCAGAACACTGAAGCTTTCTTT; CDR3 protein: CSARRLGSQNTEAFF
clone size: .; D gene: .; V gene: TRBV27; J gene: TRBJ2-7; CDR3 DNA: TGTGCCAGCAGGGATACCGGCATCTACGAGCAGTACTTC; CDR3 protein: CASRDTGIYEQYF
clone size: .; D gene: .; V gene: TRBV29-1; J gene: TRBJ1-5; CDR3 DNA: TGCAGCGTTGAAGATGCGGAACAGGGACTAAATCAGCCCCAGCATTTT; CDR3 protein: CSVEDAEQGLNQPQHF
clone size: .; D gene: .; V gene: TRBV12-3/TRBV12-4; J gene: TRBJ2-5; CDR3 DNA: TGTGCCAGCAGTTTAAGTCAGGATGCCACAGATACGCAGTACTTC; CDR3 protein: CASSLSQDATDTQYF
clone size: .; D gene: TRBD2; V gene: TRBV10-3; J gene: TRBJ2-5; CDR3 DNA: TGTGCCATCAGTGTCGCTAGCGGAGACCTACCTACAGCGGAGACCCAGTACTTC; CDR3 protein: CAISVASGDLPTAETQYF
clone size: many; D gene: .; V gene: TRBV5-6; J gene: TRBJ1-1; CDR3 DNA: TGTGCCAGCAGCCTCTGGAGGGACACTGAAGCTTTCTTT; CDR3 protein: CASSLWRDTEAFF
clone size: many; D gene: .; V gene: TRBV24-1; J gene: TRBJ2-2; CDR3 DNA: TGTGCCACCCAATCTGGGGGGGCGGGCACCGGGGAGCTGTTTTTT; CDR3 protein: CATQSGGAGTGELFF